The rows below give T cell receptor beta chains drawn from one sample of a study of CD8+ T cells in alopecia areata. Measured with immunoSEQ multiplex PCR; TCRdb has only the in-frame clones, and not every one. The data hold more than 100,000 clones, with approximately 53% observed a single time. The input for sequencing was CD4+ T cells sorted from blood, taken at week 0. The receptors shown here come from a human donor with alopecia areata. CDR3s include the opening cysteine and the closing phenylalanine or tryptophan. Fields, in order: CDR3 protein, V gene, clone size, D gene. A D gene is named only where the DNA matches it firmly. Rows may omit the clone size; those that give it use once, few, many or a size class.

CASSGAAGTSGVDEQFF	TRBV6-1	few	TRBD2
CASSLETRADTQYF	TRBV7-8	-	-
CASSPKDSWYNEQFF	TRBV7-3	few	-
CASSLEATGWTEAFF	TRBV5-1	few	TRBD1
CASSLAGGVGQPQHF	TRBV5-1	-	-
CASSEDEVVAFF	TRBV5-1	-	-
CASSLDSTYGYTF	TRBV5-1	-	-
CASSASGSNQPQHF	TRBV19	-	-
CASSLDFGTVTEAFF	TRBV5-1	-	TRBD1
CASRLALRETQYF	TRBV12-2	-	-
CASSEYRETEAFF	TRBV2	-	-
CASSLRAGGYTDTQYF	TRBV7-3	-	TRBD2
CASSSAPRESTEAFF	TRBV7-2	-	-
CASSLVNPNTEAFF	TRBV27	-	-
CASTNLIGYGYTF	TRBV28	-	-
CASSLEAPRTQYF	TRBV5-1	-	-
CASRRDTVNTEAFF	TRBV6-5	-	-
CASSGRTYEQYF	TRBV25-1	few	-
CASNRGDGGNTIYF	TRBV9	few	-
CASSQNRGPQPQHF	TRBV4-3	-	TRBD1
CASSRAGQPRTDTQYF	TRBV5-1	-	-
CSGAAGLATEAFF	TRBV29-1	-	-
CASSQSQGTSNPYEQYF	TRBV4-3	-	TRBD2
CAWSVLRILGTSVSGANVLTF	TRBV30	once	-
CASSMDGGNQPQHF	TRBV5-1	-	-
CATPRGDNYGYTF	TRBV19	-	-
CASSLGDRSHYEQYF	TRBV7-8	few	TRBD1
CASSQEARGQETQYF	TRBV4-2	-	TRBD1
CASSLQRGADTDTQYF	TRBV7-2	-	TRBD2
CASSQVLDEEQYF	TRBV4-3	few	-
CSVGTGERGGTGELFF	TRBV29-1	few	-